This record concerns one T cell receptor beta chain sequence. Its antigen remains unidentified. The data derive from a study of CD8 T cell repertoires and HIV-1 epitope variants. Overall study results and limits: Under 10 TCR beta clonotypes were antigen-specific, 6 or 7 apparently recognizing autologous or escape variants.

Trimming shortened V by 7 bases and J by 6 bases, and 21 bases separated the two germline ends. This CDR3 has 16 amino acids. CDR1 and CDR2 (germline): LNHDA, SQIVND (reference sequence). TCRdb's table, derived via immunoSEQ multiplex PCR, lists solely in-frame clones and lacks some. The sample lists 5,500 to 7,000 clones; around 65% were seen once. Sample: cultured CD8+ T cells derived from PBMCs. This TCR was recovered from a male donor with HIV. The chain has TRBV19 and TRBJ2-2; tentatively, D is TRBD2 (5 bases). The CDR3 sequence is CASTVGLGSGAGELFF. The CDR3 coding sequence is TGTGCCAGTACCGTGGGGTTAGGGTCCGGGGCCGGGGAGCTGTTTTTT.